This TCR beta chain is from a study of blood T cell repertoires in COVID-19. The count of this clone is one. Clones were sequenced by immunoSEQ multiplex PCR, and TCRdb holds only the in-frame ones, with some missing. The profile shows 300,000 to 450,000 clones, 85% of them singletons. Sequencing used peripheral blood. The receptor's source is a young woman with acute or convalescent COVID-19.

CDR3: CASSQDRAQFF. CDR3 nucleotide sequence: TGTGCCAGCAGCCAGGACAGGGCTCAGTTCTTC. The rearrangement links TRBV3-1 (or the pseudogene TRBV3-2) to TRBJ2-1, with TRBD1 matching over 8 bases. V shed 3 bases, J shed 13 bases, and the junction held 2 bases outside the gene matches. The CDR3 sequence is 11 residues long. The germline CDR1 and CDR2 sequences are LGHDT and YNNKEL (reference sequence).